The TCR beta chain described here comes from a study of T cell responses to AZD1222 COVID-19 vaccine. Here immunoSEQ multiplex PCR was the method, and the copy in TCRdb shows in-frame clones only, minus some. The sample includes some 150,000 clones, around nine tenths of them seen just once. This CDR3 comprises 16 residues. Germline values: CDR1 SGHVS, CDR2 FQNEAQ. Trimming at V came to 5 bases and at J to 10 bases, leaving 17 bases not matched to a gene. The gene calls are TRBV7-8 and TRBJ2-1; 7 nucleotides agree with TRBD1. The sample in question was peripheral blood, obtained on day 0 of AZD1222 vaccination. The sequence derives from an adult in good health. The CDR3 region is CASSVGTDQAMQEQFF. In DNA form, the CDR3 reads TGTGCCAGCAGCGTCGGGACAGATCAGGCGATGCAAGAGCAGTTCTTC.